The 2 T cell receptor beta chains reported below all come from one sample, sequenced in a study of Tregs in tolerant kidney transplant recipients. The data were produced by immunoSEQ multiplex PCR, yet TCRdb's version contains in-frame clones alone and is incomplete. The sample has tens of thousands of clones; 85% to 90% are singletons. Material: CD4+ T cells from blood, obtained before the transplant. Source of these receptors: a human donor who received a combined kidney and bone marrow transplant.

For the CDR3, the DNA is TGTGCCAGCAGCACCGACAGTTACTATGGCTACACCTTC. It translates to CASSTDSYYGYTF. The rearrangement uses TRBV5-8 and TRBJ1-2, with D perhaps matching TRBD1 (5 bases). The CDR3 length is 13 residues. Germline V gives CDR1 SGHTS, CDR2 YDEGEE. V gave up 4 bases and J gave up 3 bases, with 10 bases separating them. The whole variable domain, filled in from reference TRBV5-8 and TRBJ1-2, reads EAGVTQSPTHLIKTRGQQATLRCSPISGHTSVYWYQQALGLGLQFLLWYDEGEERNRGNFPPRFSGRQFPNYSSELNVNALELEDSALYLCASSTDSYYGYTFGSGTRLTVV.

The V and J genes are TRBV7-8 and TRBJ2-7, with 9 bases aligning to TRBD2. The trim removed 1 base at V and 2 bases at J, leaving 12 bases unmatched. The CDR3 consists of 18 residues. Germline CDR1 and CDR2: SGHVS and FQNEAQ. The CDR3, as DNA: TGTGCCAGCAGCTTAGTGGGCCCCGGGACTAGCAAGACCTACGAGCAGTACTTC. The encoded protein is CASSLVGPGTSKTYEQYF.